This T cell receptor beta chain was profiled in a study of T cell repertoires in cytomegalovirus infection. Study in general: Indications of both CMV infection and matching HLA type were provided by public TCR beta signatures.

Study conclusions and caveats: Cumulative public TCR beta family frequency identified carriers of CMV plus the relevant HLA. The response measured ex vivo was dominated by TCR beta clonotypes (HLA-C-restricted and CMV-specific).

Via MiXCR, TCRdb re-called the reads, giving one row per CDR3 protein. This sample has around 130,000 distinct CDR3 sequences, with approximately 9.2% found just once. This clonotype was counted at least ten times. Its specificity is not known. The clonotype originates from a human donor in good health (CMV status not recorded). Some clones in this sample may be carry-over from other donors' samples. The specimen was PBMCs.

CDR3 sequence reads: CASSYSRGRGTNEKLFF. The CDR3 bases are TGTGCCAGCAGTTACTCCAGGGGGCGCGGAACTAATGAAAAACTGTTTTTT. This chain uses TRBV6-5 with TRBJ1-4; 8 bases map to TRBD1. Germline values: CDR1 MNHEY, CDR2 SVGAGI. This CDR3 has 17 amino acids. V dropped 0 bases and J dropped 1; count of bases not matched to a gene: 4.